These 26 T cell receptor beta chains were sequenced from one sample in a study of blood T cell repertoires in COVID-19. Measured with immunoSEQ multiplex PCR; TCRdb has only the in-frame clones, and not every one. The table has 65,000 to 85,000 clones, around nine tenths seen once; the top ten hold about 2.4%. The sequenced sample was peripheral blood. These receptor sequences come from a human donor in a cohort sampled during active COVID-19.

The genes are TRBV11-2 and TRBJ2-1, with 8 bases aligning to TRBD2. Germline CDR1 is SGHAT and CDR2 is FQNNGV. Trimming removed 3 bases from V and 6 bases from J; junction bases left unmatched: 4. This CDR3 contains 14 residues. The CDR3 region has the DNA TGTGCCAGCAGCTTTCGGGGGGGCACCAATGAGCAGTTCTTC. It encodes CASSFRGGTNEQFF.

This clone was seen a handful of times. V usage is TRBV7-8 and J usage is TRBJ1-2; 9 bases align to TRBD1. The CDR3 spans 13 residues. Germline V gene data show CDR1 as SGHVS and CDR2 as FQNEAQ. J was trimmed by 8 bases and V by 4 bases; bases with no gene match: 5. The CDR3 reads CASSSTGGGGYTF. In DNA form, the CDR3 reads TGTGCCAGCAGCTCCACAGGGGGCGGAGGCTACACCTTC.

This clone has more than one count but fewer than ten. DNA of the CDR3: TGTGCCAGCAGCCAAGAGGACAGCCTCTCTGGAAACACCATATATTTT. The encoded protein is CASSQEDSLSGNTIYF. The chain recombines TRBV4-2 with TRBJ1-3; D perhaps matches TRBD1 (6 bases). Germline CDR1 and CDR2: LGHNA and YNFKEQ. The CDR3 covers 16 residues. V gave up 0 bases and J gave up 0 bases, with 9 bases separating them.

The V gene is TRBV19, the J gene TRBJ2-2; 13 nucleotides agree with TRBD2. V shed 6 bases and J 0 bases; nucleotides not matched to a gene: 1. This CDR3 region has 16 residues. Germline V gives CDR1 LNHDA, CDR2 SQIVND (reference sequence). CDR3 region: CASRLAGGTNTGELFF. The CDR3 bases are TGTGCCAGTAGACTAGCGGGGGGGACGAACACCGGGGAGCTGTTTTTT.

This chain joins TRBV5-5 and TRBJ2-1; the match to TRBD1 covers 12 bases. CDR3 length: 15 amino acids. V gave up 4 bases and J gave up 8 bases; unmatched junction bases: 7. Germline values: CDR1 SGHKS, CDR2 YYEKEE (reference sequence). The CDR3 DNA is TGTGCCAGCAGCACCGGGACAGGGGGCGGGGATGAGCAGTTCTTC. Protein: CASSTGTGGGDEQFF.

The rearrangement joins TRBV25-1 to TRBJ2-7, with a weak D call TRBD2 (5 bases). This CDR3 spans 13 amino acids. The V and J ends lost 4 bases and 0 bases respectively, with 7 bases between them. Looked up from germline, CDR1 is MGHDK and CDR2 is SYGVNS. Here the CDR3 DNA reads TGTGCCAGCAGTGCACTAGACTCCTACGAGCAGTACTTC. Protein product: CASSALDSYEQYF.

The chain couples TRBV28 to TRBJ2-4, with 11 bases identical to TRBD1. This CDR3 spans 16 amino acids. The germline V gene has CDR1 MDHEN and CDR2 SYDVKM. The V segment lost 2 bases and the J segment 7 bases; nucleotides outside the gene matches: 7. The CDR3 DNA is TGTGCCAGCAGTTTAGGACAGGGGGCCGGTAGGAACATTCAGTACTTC. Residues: CASSLGQGAGRNIQYF.

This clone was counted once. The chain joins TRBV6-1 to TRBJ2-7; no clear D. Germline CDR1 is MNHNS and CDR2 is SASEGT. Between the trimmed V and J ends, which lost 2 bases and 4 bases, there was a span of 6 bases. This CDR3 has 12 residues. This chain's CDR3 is CASSETLYEQYF. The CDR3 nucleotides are TGTGCCAGCAGTGAAACTTTATACGAGCAGTACTTC.

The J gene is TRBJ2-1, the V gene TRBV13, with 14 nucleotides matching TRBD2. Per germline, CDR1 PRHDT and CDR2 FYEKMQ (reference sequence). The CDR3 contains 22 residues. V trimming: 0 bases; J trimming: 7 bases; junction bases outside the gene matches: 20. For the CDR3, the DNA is TGTGCCAGCAGCTTAGGCCTAATAGGACTAGCGGGGGGAATTAGCGCGGGGAATGAGCAGTTCTTC. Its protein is CASSLGLIGLAGGISAGNEQFF.

CDR3 region: CASSVLSGNQPQHF. CDR3 sequence (DNA): TGTGCCAGCAGTGTATTGTCCGGCAATCAGCCCCAGCATTTT. The chain has TRBV2 and TRBJ1-5; no clear D gene. The germline gives CDR1 SNHLY, CDR2 FYNNEI. This CDR3 is 14 amino acids long. V lost 4 bases to trimming and J lost 2 bases, with 9 bases between them.

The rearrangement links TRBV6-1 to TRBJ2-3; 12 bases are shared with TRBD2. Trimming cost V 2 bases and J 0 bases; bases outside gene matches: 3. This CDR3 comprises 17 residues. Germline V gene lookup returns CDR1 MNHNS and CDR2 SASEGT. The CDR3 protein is CASSELAGGPSTDTQYF. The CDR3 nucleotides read TGTGCCAGCAGTGAACTAGCGGGGGGGCCTAGCACAGATACGCAGTATTTT.

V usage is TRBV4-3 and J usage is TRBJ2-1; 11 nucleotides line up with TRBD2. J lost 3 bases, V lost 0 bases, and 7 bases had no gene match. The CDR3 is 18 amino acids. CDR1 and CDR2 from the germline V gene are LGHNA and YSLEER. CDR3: CASSQDPATSGSYNEQFF. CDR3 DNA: TGCGCCAGCAGCCAAGATCCCGCCACTAGCGGGAGCTACAATGAGCAGTTCTTC.

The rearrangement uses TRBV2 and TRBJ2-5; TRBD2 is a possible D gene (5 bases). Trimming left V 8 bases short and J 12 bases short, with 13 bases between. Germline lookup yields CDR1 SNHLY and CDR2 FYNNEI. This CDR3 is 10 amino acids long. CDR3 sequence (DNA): TGTGCCAGCGCCTTAAAGAGGGAGTACTTC. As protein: CASALKREYF.

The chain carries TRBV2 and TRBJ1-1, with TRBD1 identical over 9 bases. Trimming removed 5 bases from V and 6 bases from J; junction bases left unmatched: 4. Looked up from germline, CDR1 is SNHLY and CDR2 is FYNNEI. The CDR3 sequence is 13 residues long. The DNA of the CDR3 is TGTGCCAGCAGTAGGGACAGGGACGCTGAAGCTTTCTTT. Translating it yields CASSRDRDAEAFF. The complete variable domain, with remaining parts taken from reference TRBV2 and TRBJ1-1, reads EPEVTQTPSHQVTQMGQEVILRCVPISNHLYFYWYRQILGQKVEFLVSFYNNEISEKSEIFDDQFSVERPDGSNFTLKIRSTKLEDSAMYFCASSRDRDAEAFFGQGTRLTVV.

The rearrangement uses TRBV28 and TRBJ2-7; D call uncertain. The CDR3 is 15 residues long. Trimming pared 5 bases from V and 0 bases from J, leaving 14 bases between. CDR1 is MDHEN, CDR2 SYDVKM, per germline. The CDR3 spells CASSPAWALSYEQYF. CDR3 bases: TGTGCCAGCAGTCCCGCGTGGGCCCTCTCCTACGAGCAGTACTTC.

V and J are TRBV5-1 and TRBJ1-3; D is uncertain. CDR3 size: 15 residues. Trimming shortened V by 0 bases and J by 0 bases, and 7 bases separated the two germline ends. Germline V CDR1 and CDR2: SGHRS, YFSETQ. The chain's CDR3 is CASSLAGSSGNTIYF. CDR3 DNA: TGCGCCAGCAGCTTGGCCGGGTCCTCTGGAAACACCATATATTTT.

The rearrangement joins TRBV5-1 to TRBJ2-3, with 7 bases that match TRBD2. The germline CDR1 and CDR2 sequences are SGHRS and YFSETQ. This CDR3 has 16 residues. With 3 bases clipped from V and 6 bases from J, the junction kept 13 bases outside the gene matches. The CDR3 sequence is CASSWAQAGVIDTQYF. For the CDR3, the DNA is TGCGCCAGCAGCTGGGCCCAGGCGGGGGTTATCGATACGCAGTATTTT.

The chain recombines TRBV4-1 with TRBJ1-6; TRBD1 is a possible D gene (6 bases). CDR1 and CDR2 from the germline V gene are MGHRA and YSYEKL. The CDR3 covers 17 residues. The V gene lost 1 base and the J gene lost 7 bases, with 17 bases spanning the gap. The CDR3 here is CASSQVSPTGGNSPLHF. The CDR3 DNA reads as TGCGCCAGCAGCCAAGTCAGCCCGACAGGCGGCAATTCACCCCTCCACTTT.

The CDR3 here is CAISESKGVTGETQYF. In DNA form, the CDR3 reads TGTGCCATCAGTGAGTCGAAAGGAGTGACGGGAGAGACCCAGTACTTC. V is TRBV10-3 and J is TRBJ2-5; D is undetermined. V dropped 0 bases and J dropped 4 bases, with 15 bases sitting between them. This CDR3 is built from 16 residues. Germline CDR1 reads ENHRY; CDR2 reads SYGVKD.

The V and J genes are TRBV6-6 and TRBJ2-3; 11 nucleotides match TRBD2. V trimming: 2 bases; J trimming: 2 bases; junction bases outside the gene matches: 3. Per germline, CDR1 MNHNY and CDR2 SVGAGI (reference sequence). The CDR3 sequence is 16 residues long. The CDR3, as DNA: TGTGCCAGCAGTTACCCTAGCGGGGGGCCCACAGATACGCAGTATTTT. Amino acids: CASSYPSGGPTDTQYF.

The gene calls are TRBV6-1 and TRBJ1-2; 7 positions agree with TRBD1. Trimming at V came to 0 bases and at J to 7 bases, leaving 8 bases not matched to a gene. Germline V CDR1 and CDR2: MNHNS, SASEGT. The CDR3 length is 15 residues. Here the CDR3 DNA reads TGTGCCAGCAGTGAAGCCGGGAGGGGGCGGACTGGCTACACCTTC. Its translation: CASSEAGRGRTGYTF.

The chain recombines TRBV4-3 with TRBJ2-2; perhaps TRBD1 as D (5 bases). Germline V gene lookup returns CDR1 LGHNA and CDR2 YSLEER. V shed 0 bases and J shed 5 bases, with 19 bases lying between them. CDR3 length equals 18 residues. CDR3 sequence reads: CASSQEVAGQGLTGELFF. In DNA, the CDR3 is TGCGCCAGCAGCCAAGAAGTTGCAGGGCAAGGTTTGACCGGGGAGCTGTTTTTT.

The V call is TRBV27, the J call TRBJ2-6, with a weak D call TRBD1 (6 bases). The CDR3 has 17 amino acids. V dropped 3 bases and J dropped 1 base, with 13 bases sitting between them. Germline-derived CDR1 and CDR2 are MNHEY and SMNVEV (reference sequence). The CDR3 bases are TGTGCCAGCAGTTTTTCAGGGGTTGGTTCTGGGGCCAACGTCCTGACTTTC. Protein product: CASSFSGVGSGANVLTF.

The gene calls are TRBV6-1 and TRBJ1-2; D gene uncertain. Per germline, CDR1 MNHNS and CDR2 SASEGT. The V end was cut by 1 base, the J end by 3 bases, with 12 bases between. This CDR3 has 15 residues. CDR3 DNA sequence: TGTGCCAGCAGTGAAGTCCCGGGGAATCACTATGGCTACACCTTC. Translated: CASSEVPGNHYGYTF.

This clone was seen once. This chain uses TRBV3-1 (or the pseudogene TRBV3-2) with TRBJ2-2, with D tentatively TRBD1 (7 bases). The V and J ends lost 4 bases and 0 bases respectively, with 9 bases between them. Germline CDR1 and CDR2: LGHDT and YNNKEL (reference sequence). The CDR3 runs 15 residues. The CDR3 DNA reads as TGTGCCAGCAGCCGCGGGACAGCGAACACCGGGGAGCTGTTTTTT. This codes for CASSRGTANTGELFF.

CDR3 DNA: TGTGCCGGATCCCCCCGTTTGAACGGGAAGGGAGAGCAGTACTTC. It encodes CAGSPRLNGKGEQYF. The V call is TRBV5-8, the J call TRBJ2-7, with TRBD2 as a possible D gene (5 bases). The ends were cut back, 10 bases at V and 7 bases at J, with 27 bases in the middle. The CDR3 is 15 residues long. The germline V gene has CDR1 SGHTS and CDR2 YDEGEE.